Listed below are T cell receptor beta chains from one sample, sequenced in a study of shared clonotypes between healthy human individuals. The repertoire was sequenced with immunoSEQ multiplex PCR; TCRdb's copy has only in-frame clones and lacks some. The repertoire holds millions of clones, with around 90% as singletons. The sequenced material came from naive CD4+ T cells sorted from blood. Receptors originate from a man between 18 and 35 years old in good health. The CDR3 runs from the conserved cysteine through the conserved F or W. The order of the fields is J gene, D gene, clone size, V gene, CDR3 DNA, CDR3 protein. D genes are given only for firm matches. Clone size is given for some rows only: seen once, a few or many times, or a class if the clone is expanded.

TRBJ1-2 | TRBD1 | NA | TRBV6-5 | TGTGCCAGCAGTTTCGCAGGGGGCCCGCCGGGTGGCTACACCTTC | CASSFAGGPPGGYTF
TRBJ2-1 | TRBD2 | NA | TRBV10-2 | TGCGCCAGCAGTTTACGTGGAGGTAGCGGGTACAATGAGCAGTTCTTC | CASSLRGGSGYNEQFF
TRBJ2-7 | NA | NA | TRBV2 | TGTGCCAGCAGTGAGATGGGGGGTCTATCCTACGAGCAGTACTTC | CASSEMGGLSYEQYF
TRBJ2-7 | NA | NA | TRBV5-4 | TGTGCCAGCAGCTTGCGGGTGGACTACGAGCAGTACTTC | CASSLRVDYEQYF
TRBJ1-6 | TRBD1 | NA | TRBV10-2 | TGCGCCAGCAGTTCGGGACAGGGGATAATGTATTCACCCCTCCACTTT | CASSSGQGIMYSPLHF
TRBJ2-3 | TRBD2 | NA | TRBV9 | TGTGCCAGCAGCGTAGGAGGCTTCGGGGGGGGAAGAGATACGCAGTATTTT | CASSVGGFGGGRDTQYF
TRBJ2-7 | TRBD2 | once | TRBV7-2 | TGTGCCAGCAGCTTGGAAGTAGCGGGGTCCTACGAGCAGTACTTC | CASSLEVAGSYEQYF
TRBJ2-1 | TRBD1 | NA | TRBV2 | TGTGCCAGCAGTGATACAGGGGGGTCCTACAATGAGCAGTTCTTC | CASSDTGGSYNEQFF
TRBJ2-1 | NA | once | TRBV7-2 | TGTGCCAGCAGCAGGGAGACCAGCTCCTACAATGAGCAGTTCTTC | CASSRETSSYNEQFF
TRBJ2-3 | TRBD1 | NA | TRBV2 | TGTGCCACCAAGGACAGGGGTTTAGGGACAGATACGCAGTATTTT | CATKDRGLGTDTQYF
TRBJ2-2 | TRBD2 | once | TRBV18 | TGTGCCAGCTCACCGGGACTAGCGGTTACCGGGGAGCTGTTTTTT | CASSPGLAVTGELFF
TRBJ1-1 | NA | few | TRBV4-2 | TGTGCCAGCAGCCAAGCGGAGACCTATAACACTGAAGCTTTCTTT | CASSQAETYNTEAFF
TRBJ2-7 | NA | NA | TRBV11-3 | TGTGCCAGCAGCCCTGGGGAGGACGAGCAGTACTTC | CASSPGEDEQYF
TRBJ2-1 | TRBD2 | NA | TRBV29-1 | TGCAGCGTGGCGGGAGCGATCTATGAGCAGTTCTTC | CSVAGAIYEQFF
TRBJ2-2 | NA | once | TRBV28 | TGTGCCAGCAGACGACAGGCTTCGAACACCGGGGAGCTGTTTTTT | CASRRQASNTGELFF
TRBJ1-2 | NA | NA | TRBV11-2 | TGTGCCAGCAGCTTAGATATAGGGTTGGGGGACTATGGCTACACCTTC | CASSLDIGLGDYGYTF
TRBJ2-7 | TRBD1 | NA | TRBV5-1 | TGCGCCAGCAGCCGAATTACCCCGGGACAGACTTCCTACGAGCAGTACTTC | CASSRITPGQTSYEQYF
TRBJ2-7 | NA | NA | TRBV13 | TGTGCCAGCAGTAATATGGCGGGGTACTCCTACGAGCAGTACTTC | CASSNMAGYSYEQYF
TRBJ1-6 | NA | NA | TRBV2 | TGTGCCAGCAGTGAATCGGGGGGAAGGTCACCCCTCCACTTT | CASSESGGRSPLHF
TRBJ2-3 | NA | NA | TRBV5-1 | TGCGCCAGCACACCAGGGGGCACAGATACGCAGTATTTT | CASTPGGTDTQYF